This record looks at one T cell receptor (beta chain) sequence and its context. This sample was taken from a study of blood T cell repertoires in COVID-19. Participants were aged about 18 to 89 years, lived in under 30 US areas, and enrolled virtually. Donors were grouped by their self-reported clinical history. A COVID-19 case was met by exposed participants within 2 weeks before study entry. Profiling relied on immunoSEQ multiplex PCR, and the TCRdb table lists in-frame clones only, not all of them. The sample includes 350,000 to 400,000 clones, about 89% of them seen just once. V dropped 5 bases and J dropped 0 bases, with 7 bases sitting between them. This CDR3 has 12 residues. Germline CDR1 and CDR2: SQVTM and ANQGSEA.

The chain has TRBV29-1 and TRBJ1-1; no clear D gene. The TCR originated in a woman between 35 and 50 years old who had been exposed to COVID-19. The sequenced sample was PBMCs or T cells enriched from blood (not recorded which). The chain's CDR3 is CSVQVMNTEAFF. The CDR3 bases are TGCAGCGTTCAGGTAATGAACACTGAAGCTTTCTTT.